The present T cell receptor (beta chain) was sequenced within a study of vaccination and CD4 T cells after COVID-19. The overall study: Testing by nasal swab PCR showed convalescent patients to be SARS-CoV-2 positive; 8 or 9 were mild and one was severe.

Treatment meaning: approximately 11-day PBMC culture with coronavirus spike peptide pools or control peptides (ViraFEST assay). Study-wide results and caveats: The researchers studied relatively few convalescent patients and omitted early post-infection timepoints.

An Oncomine TCR Beta short-read assay was used to sequence the DNA from cultured CD4+ T cells. TCRdb reprocessed the PCR reads via MiXCR and lists one record per CDR3 protein. The repertoire holds roughly 20,000 distinct CDR3 sequences, with around 55% as singletons. In germline, CDR1 is MNHEY, CDR2 SMNVEV (reference sequence). The CDR3 contains 13 residues. V shed 0 bases and J shed 3 bases, with 6 bases lying between them. As for this clonotype: Its antigen is still unknown.

Sequenced sample: CD4+ T cells from blood, cultured in vitro. The sequence derives from a human donor who had recovered from COVID-19. The V call is TRBV27, the J call TRBJ2-7; D gene ambiguous. The CDR3 loop reads CASSLSPGYEQYF. Here the CDR3 DNA reads TGTGCCAGCAGTTTATCCCCCGGCTACGAGCAGTACTTC.